This TCR beta chain came from a study of shared clonotypes between healthy human individuals. Germline-derived CDR1 and CDR2 are SEHNR and FQNEAQ (reference sequence). The CDR3 is made up of 15 amino acids. The V and J ends lost 11 bases and 0 bases respectively, with 14 bases between them. The method was immunoSEQ multiplex PCR; TCRdb's version includes in-frame clones alone and lacks a portion of them. The profile shows some 2 million clones, 85% to 95% of them singletons. The receptor was isolated from a man aged 18 to 29 in good health. This chain uses TRBV7-9 with TRBJ1-6; perhaps TRBD1 as D (5 bases). The sample comprised naive CD4+ T cells sorted from blood. The subset: CD45RA+ positively selected. CDR3 loop: CAGSTGDSYNSPLHF. The CDR3 coding sequence is TGTGCCGGATCGACGGGGGACTCCTATAATTCACCCCTCCACTTT. Variable domain in full (rest from reference TRBV7-9 and TRBJ1-6): DTGVSQNPRHKITKRGQNVTFRCDPISEHNRLYWYRQTLGQGPEFLTYFQNEAQLEKSRLLSDRFSAERPKGSFSTLEIQRTEQGDSAMYLCAGSTGDSYNSPLHFGNGTRLTVT.